The subject of this entry is one TCR beta chain. This record belongs to a study of blood T cell repertoires in COVID-19. Per the germline V gene, CDR1 is SGHDT and CDR2 is YYEEEE. The V and J ends lost 4 bases and 5 bases, in that order; junction bases with no gene match: 10. The CDR3 consists of 16 residues. This table comes from immunoSEQ multiplex PCR, and its TCRdb copy is limited to in-frame clones, with some not included. The profile shows 150,000 to 200,000 clones, approximately 83% of them singletons. This TCR was recovered from a woman of 80 years or more with active or convalescent COVID-19. The rearrangement joins TRBV5-6 to TRBJ1-2; 11 bases are shared with TRBD1. The material sequenced was peripheral blood. The CDR3 region is CASSQPGQGASYGYTF. As DNA, the CDR3 is TGTGCCAGCAGCCAACCAGGACAGGGGGCATCGTATGGCTACACCTTC.